This TCR beta chain was sequenced during a study of blood T cell repertoires in COVID-19 (dated by TCRdb to 2020 to 2022). At the level of the whole study: Samples covering the acute and convalescent phases of COVID-19 were provided by collaborators in the United States, Italy and Spain. A freely available public database, intended as a resource for researchers studying the immune response to SARS-CoV-2, is where the repertoires were released. The samples were drawn from the first 160 participants of the ongoing ImmuneRACE study and from 950 to 1,500 subjects provided by 6 global collaborators. Nearly every sample came with metadata listing a de-identified subject ID, COVID-19 status, age in years and sex. Deeply sampled blood TCRbeta repertoires from subjects exposed to, actively infected with, or recovered from COVID-19 were included in the dataset. Where available, HLA class I and class II types were obtained from metadata supplied by the sample provider rather than from assay-based typing. The material from the prospective study consisted of cDNA or gDNA derived from T cells, B-cell-depleted T cells, or PBMCs.

From a lookup of the germline V gene, CDR1 and CDR2 are MDHEN and SYDVKM. From the cysteine up to the phenylalanine, the CDR3 has a length of 15 residues. This entry keeps only the CDR3 DNA: 45 bases, framed from base 1. V is pruned by 6 bases and J by 5 bases, leaving 10 bases of the junction without a gene match. The immunoSEQ Assay, a bias-controlled multiplex PCR, was used to amplify TCRbeta CDR3 regions from genomic DNA. Per the authors' processing: Nucleated cell counts per sample were estimated from amplification of reference gene primers within the assay. To quantify the absolute abundance of each unique TCRbeta CDR3 rearrangement, sequence reads were collapsed and filtered. For each sample, productive Simpson clonality was calculated by taking the square root of Simpson's diversity index across productive rearrangements. TCRdb carries this immuneACCESS record with in-frame sequences only. Its versions omit some clonotypes, under half of them owing to an unresolved V gene in the studies checked, with the rest unexplained. V and J calls and clone size are as listed in that table; D and trimming were resolved from the DNA. This sample lists 220,000 or so clones; 80% to 85% were detected once. The top ten hold more than 2.5% of the sample.

Another Seattle source contributed samples from volunteer blood donors who had recovered from COVID-19. Each collaborating institution followed its own protocols to collect whole blood in K2EDTA tubes. For TCRbeta analysis, collaborators shipped samples in one of three forms: frozen whole blood, isolated PBMCs, or DNA extracted from either of those sample types. The research as a whole found: The quantity of clinical and demographic metadata differed by source and by participant and was supplied without curation.

Note on this clone: No cognate antigen has been identified for it. No much larger clone exists at a distance of one base, and base qualities are not known.

The clonotype comes from a woman aged 25 to 39 who had recovered from COVID-19. The sequence joins TRBV28 to TRBJ1-3; TRBD1 aligns with 7 central bases. Sequencing input: peripheral blood. The DNA sequence follows: TGTGCCAGCAGCTGGGACAGACGTAGGAGAAACACCATATATTTT. Translated, this gives CASSWDRRRRNTIYF.